These T cell receptor beta chains were read from a single sample in a study of radiotherapy plus CTLA-4 blockade in lung cancer. Profiled with immunoSEQ multiplex PCR; TCRdb holds only in-frame clones, not every one. This table holds 80,000 or so clones, roughly 80% found once. The sequencing used peripheral blood, collected from a patient treated with radiotherapy plus ipilimumab. Receptors originate from a human donor with non-small cell lung cancer who had stable disease on radiotherapy plus ipilimumab. Each CDR3 is given with its conserved first and last residue. A D gene is named only where the DNA matches it firmly.

-	TRBV6-1	CASTLPDLSSYTF
-	TRBV5-1	CASSLEDTQYF
-	TRBV18	CASSSGLQETQYF
-	TRBV9	CASSVRYQRTSTDTQYF
-	TRBV18	CASSPSGADGGYEQYF
-	TRBV28	CASSLSSRGRVGYTF
-	TRBV6-5	CASTRRDNQETQYF
-	TRBV5-4	CASSLFQGPTNTGELFF
TRBD2	TRBV9	CASSGTSGRLVSGNEQFF
-	TRBV5-1	CASSYRGGPEDTQYF
-	TRBV2	CASCRENTDTQYF
-	TRBV2	CASSEAHYGFF
-	TRBV9	CASSVSRNSPLHF
TRBD1	TRBV7-8	CASSSLSHRGETQYF
-	TRBV5-6	CASSSNGGLAYNEQFF
-	TRBV4-1	CASSQEGRGHEQFF
-	TRBV2	CASRRLMAGLGLNTEAFF
-	TRBV18	CASSRAGSGNTIYF
TRBD1	TRBV5-4	CASSRETGGSETQYF
TRBD2	TRBV6-5	CASSPGGLNTDTQYF
TRBD1	TRBV5-4	CASSGTGPLNNEQFF
TRBD2	TRBV9	CASSVARSGETYEQYF
-	TRBV5-6	CASSLRASPLHF
-	TRBV6-1	CASREGVGQPQHF
TRBD2	TRBV9	CASSPGGGGTDTQYF
-	TRBV7-8	CASSPKGWGTYNEQFF
-	TRBV6-5	CASSYGRASETQYF
-	TRBV4-1	CASSQATGASSYNEQFF
TRBD1	TRBV29-1	CSVRQGGNTIYF
-	TRBV4-1	CASSQGDLRTGSPLHF
-	TRBV2	CASSDLTGLSYEQYF
-	TRBV7-9	CASSFLNQPQHF
-	TRBV27	CASSSDSVSSYNEQFF